The rows below give T cell receptor beta chains drawn from one sample of a study of molecular identifiers for immune sequencing clone quantification. A single record per CDR3 protein comes from TCRdb applying MiXCR to the PCR reads. The table shows some 320,000 distinct CDR3 sequences, with 20% to 25% occurring only once. Source material: naive CD8+ T cells from blood, with Jurkat cell RNA spiked in. These receptors were taken from a human donor in good health. Some libraries in this study had Jurkat cell RNA spiked in. Each CDR3 is given with its conserved first and last residue. D genes are given only for firm matches. Expanded clones get a size class; other rows say once, few or many, or leave the size out.

clone size: few
V gene: TRBV27
D gene: NA
J gene: TRBJ1-1
CDR3 protein: CASSLWQGGAEAFF
CDR3 DNA: TGTGCCAGCAGTTTATGGCAGGGAGGCGCTGAAGCTTTCTTT

clone size: many
V gene: TRBV2
D gene: NA
J gene: TRBJ2-7
CDR3 protein: CASSEGRSAYYEQYF
CDR3 DNA: TGTGCCAGCAGTGAGGGCAGGTCTGCTTACTACGAGCAGTACTTC

clone size: few
V gene: TRBV19
D gene: NA
J gene: TRBJ2-1
CDR3 protein: CASRSGYNEQFF
CDR3 DNA: TGTGCCAGTAGATCGGGGTACAATGAGCAGTTCTTC

clone size: NA
V gene: TRBV28
D gene: NA
J gene: TRBJ2-3
CDR3 protein: CASSLLGARSFTDTQYF
CDR3 DNA: TGTGCCAGCAGTTTATTGGGGGCCCGATCTTTCACAGATACGCAGTATTTT

clone size: few
V gene: TRBV28
D gene: NA
J gene: TRBJ1-6
CDR3 protein: CASSPPGFGGNSPLHF
CDR3 DNA: TGTGCCAGCAGCCCCCCAGGGTTCGGGGGAAATTCACCCCTCCACTTT

clone size: many
V gene: TRBV19
D gene: NA
J gene: TRBJ1-5
CDR3 protein: CASSIGTAYQPQHF
CDR3 DNA: TGTGCCAGTAGTATAGGGACAGCCTATCAGCCCCAGCATTTT

clone size: NA
V gene: TRBV11-2
D gene: NA
J gene: TRBJ2-1
CDR3 protein: CASSATTTSYNEQFF
CDR3 DNA: TGTGCCAGCAGCGCAACGACAACCTCCTACAATGAGCAGTTCTTC

clone size: many
V gene: TRBV5-6
D gene: NA
J gene: TRBJ2-1
CDR3 protein: CASSSLWAESYNEQFF
CDR3 DNA: TGTGCCAGCAGCTCTCTTTGGGCAGAATCCTACAATGAGCAGTTCTTC

clone size: many
V gene: TRBV29-1
D gene: TRBD2
J gene: TRBJ2-3
CDR3 protein: CSVEHGGAADTQYF
CDR3 DNA: TGCAGCGTTGAACACGGGGGGGCCGCAGATACGCAGTATTTT

clone size: many
V gene: TRBV12-5
D gene: NA
J gene: TRBJ2-1
CDR3 protein: CASGLAATGSNEQFF
CDR3 DNA: TGTGCTAGTGGTTTAGCCGCGACTGGATCTAATGAGCAGTTCTTC

clone size: many
V gene: TRBV4-1
D gene: NA
J gene: TRBJ1-5
CDR3 protein: CASSQDAGAGNQPQHF
CDR3 DNA: TGCGCCAGCAGCCAAGATGCAGGGGCGGGCAATCAGCCCCAGCATTTT

clone size: NA
V gene: TRBV11-2
D gene: NA
J gene: TRBJ2-2
CDR3 protein: CASSLAGGYTGELFF
CDR3 DNA: TGTGCCAGCAGCTTAGCAGGCGGATACACCGGGGAGCTGTTTTTT

clone size: NA
V gene: TRBV5-1
D gene: TRBD1
J gene: TRBJ1-1
CDR3 protein: CASSQNPGQGGPTFF
CDR3 DNA: TGCGCCAGCAGCCAGAATCCCGGACAGGGGGGCCCTACTTTCTTT

clone size: NA
V gene: TRBV13
D gene: TRBD2
J gene: TRBJ2-7
CDR3 protein: CASSLPSGGVYEQYF
CDR3 DNA: TGTGCCAGCAGCTTGCCTAGCGGGGGGGTTTACGAGCAGTACTTC

clone size: many
V gene: TRBV6-6
D gene: NA
J gene: TRBJ1-1
CDR3 protein: CASSYSRTAGQPGDEAFF
CDR3 DNA: TGTGCCAGCAGTTACTCGAGAACGGCGGGCCAACCGGGAGATGAAGCTTTCTTT